Sequencing of this T cell receptor beta chain was carried out in a study of blood T cell repertoires in COVID-19. Study-level information: T cells, B-cell-depleted T cells, or PBMCs supplied cDNA or gDNA.

Authors' data handling: Reference gene primer amplification gave nucleated cell count estimates. Clones were sequenced by immunoSEQ multiplex PCR, and TCRdb holds only the in-frame ones, with some missing. V, J and clone size are those of that table, while D and trimming were read from the DNA. This table has under 400,000 clones, 70% to 90% appearing once. Cohorts were assigned according to the clinical history that participants reported. The table lists this clone with a few counts. This CDR3 is built from 13 residues. Germline V gene lookup returns CDR1 MNHEY and CDR2 SMNVEV (reference sequence). J lost 4 bases, V lost 7 bases, and 4 bases had no gene match.

The sequence came from a man between 40 and 49 years old in a cohort exposed to, infected with or recovered from COVID-19 (not recorded which). The chain links TRBV27 to TRBJ2-3, with 8 bases matching TRBD2. Sample: PBMCs or T cells enriched from blood (not recorded which). CDR3 sequence reads: CASKSGGADTQYF. In DNA form, the CDR3 reads TGTGCCAGCAAATCGGGAGGGGCAGATACGCAGTATTTT.